This TCR beta chain was sequenced during a study of shared clonotypes between healthy human individuals. Broader study findings: When naive CD4 clonotypes were compared across a handful of donors, roughly 4.9% were shared.

Turning to this clone: Its antigen remains unknown.

Assay used: immunoSEQ multiplex PCR; TCRdb lists only in-frame clones, some missing. The table records millions of clones, around 90% of them present only once. The CDR3 runs 15 residues. V dropped 6 bases and J dropped 3 bases, with 18 bases sitting between them. Germline V gene data show CDR1 as MNHNY and CDR2 as SVGAGI (reference sequence). This TCR derives from a man between 18 and 35 years old in good health. The J gene is TRBJ2-7, the V gene TRBV6-6; D is ambiguous. Sequencing was done on a sample of naive CD4+ T cells sorted from blood. Subset indicated: CD45RA+ positively selected. CDR3 in DNA: TGTGCCAGCAGCACCTCGGGCTTAGGTGTCTACGAGCAGTACTTC. Translation gives CASSTSGLGVYEQYF.